The rows below give T cell receptor beta chains drawn from one sample of a study of CD8 T cells in ankylosing spondylitis. One entry per CDR3 protein, called by TCRdb with MiXCR from the 5' RACE reads. The sample contains about 140,000 distinct CDR3 sequences, 7.5% to 9.5% of which appear only once. The sample taken for sequencing was synovial fluid, either unsorted or a sorted T cell fraction (not recorded which). All receptors derive from a male donor with ankylosing spondylitis. CDR3s include the opening cysteine and the closing phenylalanine or tryptophan. D genes are given only for firm matches. Size is omitted from some rows. Given values are once, few, many or a class for expanded clones.

abundance	v_gene	d_gene	j_gene	CDR3aa	CDR3nt
many	TRBV4-3	NA	TRBJ1-4	CASSQDDFKDEKLFF	TGCGCCAGCAGCCAAGATGACTTTAAGGATGAAAAACTGTTTTTT
many	TRBV29-1	NA	TRBJ2-6	CSVDGGANVLTF	TGCAGCGTTGACGGTGGGGCCAACGTCCTGACTTTC
many	TRBV7-9	NA	TRBJ1-1	CASSPGAGGTEAFF	TGTGCCAGCAGCCCCGGGGCAGGTGGGACTGAAGCTTTCTTT
many	TRBV5-1	TRBD1	TRBJ1-3	CASSPFTGTAFSGNTIYF	TGCGCCAGCAGCCCCTTCACCGGGACAGCGTTCTCTGGAAACACCATATATTTT
many	TRBV3-1	NA	TRBJ2-1	CASSTMGGGNEQFF	TGTGCCAGCAGCACAATGGGTGGAGGCAATGAGCAGTTCTTC
NA	TRBV7-9	NA	TRBJ1-4	CASSPTRENEKLFF	TGTGCCAGCAGCCCAACACGGGAGAATGAAAAACTGTTTTTT
many	TRBV10-3	TRBD1	TRBJ2-5	CAISWDSQETQYF	TGTGCCATCAGTTGGGACAGCCAAGAGACCCAGTACTTC
medium-sized	TRBV20-1	TRBD2	TRBJ2-1	CSGLGLVDEQFF	TGCAGTGGGCTTGGACTAGTAGATGAGCAGTTCTTC
many	TRBV9	TRBD2	TRBJ2-7	CASSEGLAGGSSYEQYF	TGTGCCAGCAGCGAGGGACTAGCGGGAGGGAGCTCCTACGAGCAGTACTTC
many	TRBV6-2/TRBV6-3	NA	TRBJ1-5	CASRPQTGSNQPQHF	TGTGCCAGCAGACCACAAACAGGGTCCAATCAGCCCCAGCATTTT
NA	TRBV18	NA	TRBJ1-1	CASSPMGRNTEAFF	TGTGCCAGCTCACCAATGGGTCGGAACACTGAAGCTTTCTTT
many	TRBV20-1	TRBD1	TRBJ1-5	CSARGGTGSRPQHF	TGCAGTGCTAGAGGCGGGACAGGGTCTCGCCCCCAGCATTTT
NA	TRBV29-1	TRBD2	TRBJ2-7	CSVLGLAGAPGEQYF	TGCAGCGTTCTCGGACTAGCGGGAGCCCCGGGTGAGCAGTACTTC
few	TRBV25-1	TRBD2	TRBJ2-7	CASSESLWGGEQYF	TGTGCCAGCAGTGAATCGTTGTGGGGGGGAGAGCAGTACTTC
few	TRBV28	NA	TRBJ2-1	CASRSNTLGEQFF	TGTGCCAGCAGGTCCAACACCCTGGGTGAGCAGTTCTTC
NA	TRBV3-1	NA	TRBJ2-3	CASSQEAIVTDTQYF	TGTGCCAGCAGCCAAGAGGCCATTGTAACAGATACGCAGTATTTT
NA	TRBV6-5	NA	TRBJ1-1	CASSYLTGSLVTEAFF	TGTGCCAGCAGTTACTTGACCGGATCCCTTGTGACTGAAGCTTTCTTT
many	TRBV27	TRBD1	TRBJ1-5	CANWGQQHF	TGTGCCAACTGGGGACAGCAGCATTTT
NA	TRBV21-1	NA	TRBJ1-2	CASSRPGLRSWLGYTF	TGTGCCAGCAGCCGGCCGGGACTTCGGTCATGGTTGGGCTACACCTTC
few	TRBV20-1	NA	TRBJ2-1	CSARDIRRVSYNEQFF	TGCAGTGCTAGAGATATTCGTAGGGTATCCTACAATGAGCAGTTCTTC
few	TRBV20-1	TRBD2	TRBJ2-2	CSARPGLVLTGELFF	TGCAGTGCTAGACCCGGACTAGTTCTGACCGGGGAGCTGTTTTTT
NA	TRBV5-1	NA	TRBJ2-3	CASSGQGSDTQYF	TGCGCCAGCAGTGGTCAGGGTTCAGATACGCAGTATTTT
NA	TRBV28	NA	TRBJ1-5	CAISFQRDNQPQNF	TGTGCCATCAGTTTTCAACGGGACAATCAGCCCCAGAATTTT
few	TRBV4-2	NA	TRBJ2-1	CASSHRYGEQFF	TGTGCCAGCAGCCACAGGTACGGTGAGCAGTTCTTC
many	TRBV4-1	TRBD2	TRBJ2-1	CASSQGPLAGDFHEQFF	TGCGCCAGCAGCCAAGGCCCACTAGCGGGAGATTTCCATGAGCAGTTCTTC
NA	TRBV6-2/TRBV6-3	NA	TRBJ1-1	CASIKRDAENTEAFF	TGTGCCAGCATCAAAAGGGATGCAGAGAACACTGAAGCTTTCTTT
many	TRBV20-1	NA	TRBJ1-1	CRADRRTMNTEAFF	TGCAGGGCCGACAGGAGGACGATGAACACTGAAGCTTTCTTT
many	TRBV10-3	NA	TRBJ2-5	CAISESQGQETQYF	TGTGCCATCAGTGAGTCTCAAGGCCAAGAGACCCAGTACTTC
many	TRBV4-1	TRBD2	TRBJ2-5	CASSQVSSGNRAQYF	TGCGCCAGCAGCCAAGTCTCCAGCGGGAACCGGGCCCAGTACTTC
many	TRBV5-5	NA	TRBJ2-3	CASSPDSTDTQYF	TGTGCCAGCAGCCCGGACTCCACAGATACGCAGTATTTT
many	TRBV15	TRBD2	TRBJ2-1	CATSRAWGLAGNNEQFF	TGTGCCACCAGCAGAGCCTGGGGACTAGCGGGAAACAATGAGCAGTTCTTC